A single sample gave rise to the 17 T cell receptor beta chains below, sequenced in a study of CD8+ T cells in alopecia areata. RNA extraction was followed by reverse transcription into cDNA, which acted as the sequencing template. Using immunoSEQ multiplex PCR, the repertoire was profiled, and TCRdb retains in-frame clones only, with some absent. The sample shows 180,000 or so clones, 50% to 75% of them seen only once. The treatment was: oral pan-JAK inhibitor, 5-10 mg twice daily. This material consisted of CD4+ T cells sorted from blood, taken between weeks 55 and 65, from a patient treated with tofacitinib. Receptors were obtained from a human donor with alopecia areata.

This clone was picked up a small number of times. The rearrangement uses TRBV30 and TRBJ2-3; a possible D gene is TRBD2 (6 bases). V gave up 2 bases and J gave up 4 bases, with 22 bases separating them. The length of the CDR3 is 17 residues. CDR1 and CDR2 (germline): GTSNPN, SVGIG (reference sequence). CDR3 sequence: CAWSTYSGTSPADTQYF. The CDR3 coding sequence is TGTGCCTGGAGTACCTACTCCGGGACTTCGCCCGCAGATACGCAGTATTTT.

V is TRBV7-2 and J is TRBJ2-5; possibly TRBD1 for D (5 bases). V lost 6 bases to trimming and J lost 6 bases, with 14 bases between them. The CDR3 covers 13 residues. Germline CDR1 SGHTA, CDR2 FQGNSA. CDR3 loop: CASRSGPWQTQYF. CDR3 in DNA: TGTGCCAGCAGGTCAGGGCCGTGGCAGACCCAGTACTTC.

This clone was detected only a few times. The chain recombines TRBV7-9 with TRBJ2-7; D gene ambiguous. Germline assignment: CDR1 SEHNR and CDR2 FQNEAQ (reference sequence). The CDR3 extends over 17 amino acids. V lost 0 bases to trimming and J lost 3 bases, with 18 bases between them. The CDR3, as DNA: TGTGCCAGCAGCTTAGCTGCCAGACCCCTCGAATACTACGAGCAGTACTTC. Residues: CASSLAARPLEYYEQYF.

The chain's CDR3 is CAISATGSEGYTF. In DNA form, the CDR3 reads TGTGCCATCAGCGCGACAGGGTCGGAAGGCTACACCTTC. The chain uses TRBV10-3 and TRBJ1-2; 7 positions agree with TRBD1. Germline V gene sequence: CDR1 ENHRY, CDR2 SYGVKD. V dropped 6 bases and J dropped 8; count of bases not matched to a gene: 9. The CDR3 spans 13 residues.

The chain has TRBV12-5 and TRBJ1-1, with D unresolved. V lost 1 base, J lost 6 bases, and 15 bases lay in between. The CDR3 contains 15 residues. CDR1 is LGHNT and CDR2 is FRNRAP in the germline V gene. In DNA, the CDR3 is TGTGCTAGTGGTTTGGCTAGAGTAGGGTTCGCTGAAGCTTTCTTT. Protein product: CASGLARVGFAEAFF. Full variable domain (missing parts from reference TRBV12-5 and TRBJ1-1): DARVTQTPRHKVTEMGQEVTMRCQPILGHNTVFWYRQTMMQGLELLAYFRNRAPLDDSGMPKDRFSAEMPDATLATLKIQPSEPRDSAVYFCASGLARVGFAEAFFGQGTRLTVV.

V is TRBV11-3 and J is TRBJ2-5; a possible D gene is TRBD1 (5 bases). This CDR3 is built from 14 residues. Per germline, CDR1 SGHNT and CDR2 YENEEA. V was shortened by 1 base and J by 5 bases, with 11 bases between the two germline ends. CDR3 in amino acids: CASSLGGQKETQYF. DNA for the CDR3: TGTGCCAGCAGCTTAGGGGGCCAAAAGGAGACCCAGTACTTC.

The chain combines TRBV9 with TRBJ2-3; 12 bases are a match to TRBD2. V lost 4 bases, J lost 3 bases, and 3 bases stayed unmatched. This CDR3 region has 15 residues. Germline-derived CDR1 and CDR2 are SGDLS and YYNGEE. The CDR3 DNA sequence: TGTGCCAGCAGCTACGGACTAGCGGGGACAGATACGCAGTATTTT. Its translation is CASSYGLAGTDTQYF. The full variable domain, rest sourced from reference TRBV9 and TRBJ2-3, is DSGVTQTPKHLITATGQRVTLRCSPRSGDLSVYWYQQSLDQGLQFLIQYYNGEERAKGNILERFSAQQFPDLHSELNLSSLELGDSALYFCASSYGLAGTDTQYFGPGTRLTVL.

This clone turned up a few times. The V and J genes are TRBV5-4 and TRBJ2-5; D perhaps matches TRBD1 (6 bases). Looked up from germline, CDR1 is SGHNT and CDR2 is YYREEE (reference sequence). Trimming left V 4 bases short and J 5 bases short, with 21 bases between. The CDR3 extends over 16 amino acids. This CDR3 is CASSPVGGVVRETQYF. The CDR3 DNA sequence: TGTGCCAGCAGCCCCGTTGGGGGCGTGGTGCGGGAGACCCAGTACTTC. The full variable domain, its missing parts supplied by reference TRBV5-4 and TRBJ2-5, is ETGVTQSPTHLIKTRGQQVTLRCSSQSGHNTVSWYQQALGQGPQFIFQYYREEENGRGNFPPRFSGLQFPNYSSELNVNALELDDSALYLCASSPVGGVVRETQYFGPGTRLLVL.

This clone was recorded a few times. The rearrangement links TRBV7-2 to TRBJ1-5; 7 positions match TRBD1. The CDR3 spans 18 residues. The J segment lost 6 bases and the V segment lost 0 bases, leaving 14 bases of the junction unmatched. The germline V gene has CDR1 SGHTA and CDR2 FQGNSA. CDR3 amino acids: CASSLAATRTGWGQPQHF. The CDR3 coding sequence is TGTGCCAGCAGCTTAGCGGCAACCCGGACAGGATGGGGTCAGCCCCAGCATTTT.

The chain has TRBV25-1 and TRBJ1-1, with D perhaps TRBD1 (5 bases). V was cut by 3 bases and J by 5 bases, with 16 bases left in between. CDR3 length: 15 residues. Germline V lookup: CDR1 MGHDK, CDR2 SYGVNS. The CDR3 bases are TGTGCCAGCAGTGACACCAGGGTGTTGTTGACTGAAGCTTTCTTT. It yields the protein CASSDTRVLLTEAFF.

The chain employs TRBV7-2 and TRBJ2-7; tentatively, D is TRBD1 (6 bases). The CDR3 has 15 amino acids. V was shortened by 5 bases and J by 2 bases, with 16 bases between the two germline ends. In germline, CDR1 is SGHTA, CDR2 FQGNSA. This CDR3 reads CASSLGHHPAYEQYF. CDR3 bases: TGTGCCAGCAGCCTGGGACACCATCCTGCCTACGAGCAGTACTTC.

This clone has a single count. This chain joins TRBV5-1 and TRBJ2-1, with D uncertain. This CDR3 has 13 residues. Trimming left V 3 bases short and J 10 bases short, with 14 bases between. From germline, CDR1 is SGHRS and CDR2 YFSETQ. CDR3 sequence (DNA): TGCGCCAGCAGCTCTCTGGGGATTGGGGAGCAGTTCTTC. This translates into CASSSLGIGEQFF.

Only a few counts were recorded for this clone. The chain combines TRBV9 with TRBJ1-5; TRBD1 is a possible D gene (5 bases). Trimming removed 0 bases at V and 8 bases at J, with 12 bases between. The germline CDR1 and CDR2 sequences are SGDLS and YYNGEE. This CDR3 comprises 14 residues. The CDR3 here is CASSVGGAPEPQHF. DNA of the CDR3: TGTGCCAGCAGCGTAGGTGGGGCCCCGGAGCCCCAGCATTTT.

This chain uses TRBV6-6 with TRBJ2-1; tentatively, D is TRBD2 (6 bases). Per the germline V gene, CDR1 is MNHNY and CDR2 is SVGAGI (reference sequence). CDR3 size: 15 residues. V lost 8 bases and J 6 bases, leaving 20 bases between the germline ends. Here the CDR3 DNA reads TGTGCCAGCCATTCACCGGGCGGGGCTAGCAATGAGCAGTTCTTC. Protein product: CASHSPGGASNEQFF.

CDR3 protein: CASSPDTSIGAGNYGYTF. CDR3 DNA sequence: TGCGCCAGCAGCCCGGACACATCAATAGGGGCAGGCAACTATGGCTACACCTTC. The chain carries TRBV5-1 and TRBJ1-2; a weak D match, TRBD1 (5 bases). Germline assignment: CDR1 SGHRS and CDR2 YFSETQ. The V end was cut by 4 bases, the J end by 2 bases, with 24 bases between. CDR3 length: 18 residues.

The chain recombines TRBV2 with TRBJ2-6; D uncertain. The CDR3 runs 14 residues. Trimming pared 4 bases from V and 4 bases from J, leaving 8 bases between. CDR1 and CDR2 from the germline V gene are SNHLY and FYNNEI. CDR3 amino acids: CASSASEGANVLTF. As DNA, the CDR3 is TGTGCCAGCAGTGCTTCCGAGGGGGCCAACGTCCTGACTTTC. Combining the CDR3 with reference TRBV2 and TRBJ2-6 gives the whole variable domain EPEVTQTPSHQVTQMGQEVILRCVPISNHLYFYWYRQILGQKVEFLVSFYNNEISEKSEIFDDQFSVERPDGSNFTLKIRSTKLEDSAMYFCASSASEGANVLTFGAGSRLTVL.

This clone has more than one count but fewer than ten. The gene calls are TRBV6-5 and TRBJ2-7; D uncertain. Trimming removed 0 bases at V and 6 bases at J, with 3 bases between. CDR1 MNHEY and CDR2 SVGAGI come from the germline V gene. This CDR3 contains 11 residues. The chain's CDR3 is CASSYSFEQYF. CDR3 sequence (DNA): TGTGCCAGCAGTTACTCTTTCGAGCAGTACTTC.